A selection of T cell receptor beta chains follows, all from one sample in a study of beta chain features in type 1 diabetes. The table came from immunoSEQ multiplex PCR; TCRdb's copy has only in-frame clones and leaves some out. The table lists about 400,000 clones, 10% to 15% of them singletons. The sequenced material came from naive CD4+ T cells from blood. These receptor sequences come from a man aged 18 to 29 in good health. Both conserved end residues are part of each CDR3. Fields, in order: D gene, V gene, J gene, clone size, CDR3 DNA, CDR3 protein. The D gene is left open where the match is weak. Not every row has a clone size; where given, it reads once, few, many or a size class.

d_call: .; v_call: TRBV7-8; j_call: TRBJ1-2; clone_size: .; cdr3_nt: TGTGCCAGCAGCCCGAGATTAGGGGATAATGGCTACACCTTC; cdr3_aa: CASSPRLGDNGYTF
d_call: TRBD1; v_call: TRBV7-2; j_call: TRBJ2-7; clone_size: .; cdr3_nt: TGTGCCAGCAGCCGCGAAGGGACAGGGGCCTACGAGCAGTACTTC; cdr3_aa: CASSREGTGAYEQYF
d_call: TRBD1; v_call: TRBV7-2; j_call: TRBJ1-6; clone_size: .; cdr3_nt: TGTGCCAGCAGCCCCGGACAGGGACGTACGGTCTATAATTCACCCCTCCACTTT; cdr3_aa: CASSPGQGRTVYNSPLHF
d_call: TRBD1; v_call: TRBV19; j_call: TRBJ1-5; clone_size: .; cdr3_nt: TGTGCCAGTAGGGAAGACAGGGGGCGACTAGGCAATCAGCCCCAGCATTTT; cdr3_aa: CASREDRGRLGNQPQHF
d_call: TRBD1; v_call: TRBV28; j_call: TRBJ2-1; clone_size: few; cdr3_nt: TGTGCCAGCAGTTTGGGGGACAGGGTTGCCAATGAGCAGTTCTTC; cdr3_aa: CASSLGDRVANEQFF
d_call: .; v_call: TRBV19; j_call: TRBJ2-1; clone_size: .; cdr3_nt: TGTGCCACCCGAGGCTACGAAGCCCGGCGAAATGAGCAGTTCTTC; cdr3_aa: CATRGYEARRNEQFF
d_call: .; v_call: TRBV4-3; j_call: TRBJ2-4; clone_size: .; cdr3_nt: TGCGCCAGCAGCCAAGATTTGGCGGATGGCCGCGGCATTCAGTACTTC; cdr3_aa: CASSQDLADGRGIQYF
d_call: TRBD2; v_call: TRBV19; j_call: TRBJ2-2; clone_size: .; cdr3_nt: TGTGCCAGTACTCTTGGCGGGGGGTCCACCGGGGAGCTGTTTTTT; cdr3_aa: CASTLGGGSTGELFF
d_call: TRBD1; v_call: TRBV19; j_call: TRBJ1-2; clone_size: .; cdr3_nt: TGTGCCAGTTCCACGACAGGGAGCTATGGCTACACCTTC; cdr3_aa: CASSTTGSYGYTF
d_call: TRBD1; v_call: TRBV18; j_call: TRBJ1-4; clone_size: once; cdr3_nt: TGTGCCAGCTCACTGGACAGGGCCAAAGGGACTAATGAAAAACTGTTTTTT; cdr3_aa: CASSLDRAKGTNEKLFF
d_call: .; v_call: TRBV18; j_call: TRBJ2-1; clone_size: few; cdr3_nt: TGTGCCAGCTCACCAAACGGGAGCCCTAATGAGCAGTTCTTC; cdr3_aa: CASSPNGSPNEQFF
d_call: .; v_call: TRBV20-1; j_call: TRBJ1-2; clone_size: .; cdr3_nt: TGCAGTGCCAGGACAGACTATGGCTACACCTTC; cdr3_aa: CSARTDYGYTF
d_call: .; v_call: TRBV7-3; j_call: TRBJ2-5; clone_size: few; cdr3_nt: TGTGCCAGCAGCCCGGAGGGGTGGGCGACCCAGTACTTC; cdr3_aa: CASSPEGWATQYF
d_call: .; v_call: TRBV4-3; j_call: TRBJ1-1; clone_size: .; cdr3_nt: TGCGCCAGCAGCCAAGATAGGGCGGGGCATAACACTGAAGCTTTCTTT; cdr3_aa: CASSQDRAGHNTEAFF
d_call: .; v_call: TRBV4-3; j_call: TRBJ2-1; clone_size: few; cdr3_nt: TGCGCCAGCAGCCAAGTCGGCGCCGGGTACAATGAGCAGTTCTTC; cdr3_aa: CASSQVGAGYNEQFF
d_call: TRBD2; v_call: TRBV11-2; j_call: TRBJ2-1; clone_size: few; cdr3_nt: TGTGCCAGCAGCGTGGGGGGGTACAATGAGCAGTTCTTC; cdr3_aa: CASSVGGYNEQFF